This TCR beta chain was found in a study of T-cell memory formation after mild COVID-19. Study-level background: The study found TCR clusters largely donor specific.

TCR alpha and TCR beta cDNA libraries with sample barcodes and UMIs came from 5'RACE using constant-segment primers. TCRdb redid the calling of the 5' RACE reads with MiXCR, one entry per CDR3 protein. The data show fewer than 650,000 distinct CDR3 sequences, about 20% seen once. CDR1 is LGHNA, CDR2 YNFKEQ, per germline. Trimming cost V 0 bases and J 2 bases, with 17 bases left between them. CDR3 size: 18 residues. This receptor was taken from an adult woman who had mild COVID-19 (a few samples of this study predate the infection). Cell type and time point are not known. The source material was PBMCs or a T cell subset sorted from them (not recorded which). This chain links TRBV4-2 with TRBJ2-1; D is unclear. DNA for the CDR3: TGTGCCAGCAGCCAAGATCCTCCGGACCGGGTCACCTACAATGAGCAGTTCTTC. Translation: CASSQDPPDRVTYNEQFF.